One sample yielded the 23 T cell receptor beta chains listed below, sequenced in a study of T cell responses to AZD1222 COVID-19 vaccine. Using immunoSEQ multiplex PCR, the repertoire was profiled, and TCRdb retains in-frame clones only, with some absent. Here the sample spans about 92,000 clones, 85% to 90% being singletons. The sample in question was peripheral blood, obtained on day 0 of AZD1222 vaccination. All receptors derive from an adult in good health.

The chain combines TRBV7-3 with TRBJ2-7; D could derive from TRBD1 or TRBD2 (5 bases each). This CDR3 spans 17 amino acids. Germline values: CDR1 SGHTA, CDR2 FQGTGA. The germline V and J ends were trimmed by 4 bases and 3 bases, with 22 bases remaining between them. The CDR3 sequence is CASSSDLDRDAFYEQYF. The CDR3, as DNA: TGTGCCAGCAGCTCCGATCTAGACCGGGACGCGTTCTACGAGCAGTACTTC.

The J gene is TRBJ2-7, the V gene TRBV6-4, with 13 bases lining up with TRBD2. Germline loops: CDR1 MRHNA, CDR2 SNTAGT. The CDR3 covers 16 residues. Trimming at V came to 4 bases and at J to 3 bases, leaving 6 bases not matched to a gene. CDR3 residues: CASSAEGTSGNYEQYF. In DNA form, the CDR3 reads TGTGCCAGCAGTGCCGAGGGGACTAGCGGGAACTACGAGCAGTACTTC.

The chain carries TRBV9 and TRBJ2-7, with 10 bases fitting TRBD1. The CDR3 runs to 16 residues. Per germline, CDR1 SGDLS and CDR2 YYNGEE. Trimming removed 3 bases from V and 4 bases from J; junction bases left unmatched: 10. In nucleotides, the CDR3 is TGTGCCAGCAGCGCCATGGCCGGGACAGGGGTATACGAGCAGTACTTC. Translating gives CASSAMAGTGVYEQYF.

V gene TRBV7-2 combines with J gene TRBJ2-1; 9 nucleotides agree with TRBD1. Germline trimming cut 6 bases from V and 4 bases from J; bases unmatched to any gene: 7. The CDR3 loop spans 15 amino acids. Germline CDR1 SGHTA, CDR2 FQGNSA. As DNA, the CDR3 is TGTGCCAGCAGATCGCAGGGGACAGGGTACAATGAGCAGTTCTTC. Translated, it gives CASRSQGTGYNEQFF.

The V call is TRBV7-9, the J call TRBJ1-6, with D possibly TRBD1 on 5 matching bases. The V end was cut by 0 bases, the J end by 5 bases, with 8 bases between. Germline-derived CDR1 and CDR2 are SEHNR and FQNEAQ (reference sequence). CDR3 length: 15 amino acids. CDR3: CASSLAGDHNSPLHF. For the CDR3, the DNA is TGTGCCAGCAGCTTAGCAGGGGACCATAATTCACCCCTCCACTTT. Full variable domain (rest looked up from reference TRBV7-9 and TRBJ1-6): DTGVSQNPRHKITKRGQNVTFRCDPISEHNRLYWYRQTLGQGPEFLTYFQNEAQLEKSRLLSDRFSAERPKGSFSTLEIQRTEQGDSAMYLCASSLAGDHNSPLHFGNGTRLTVT.

This clone has just one count. The J gene is TRBJ2-1, the V gene TRBV5-4; D assignment may be TRBD1 or TRBD2 (5 bases each). Germline V CDR1 and CDR2: SGHNT, YYREEE (reference sequence). The CDR3 consists of 16 residues. The V end was cut by 0 bases, the J end by 4 bases, with 14 bases between. This chain's CDR3 is CASSLGWGLGYNEQFF. CDR3 DNA sequence: TGTGCCAGCAGCTTGGGTTGGGGGTTAGGGTACAATGAGCAGTTCTTC.

This clone was recorded only once. The gene calls are TRBV5-4 and TRBJ1-1, with D possibly being TRBD1 (5 bases). The CDR3 runs 14 residues. V was pared by 5 bases and J by 0 bases, with 11 bases between. Germline values: CDR1 SGHNT, CDR2 YYREEE (reference sequence). The CDR3 region has the DNA TGTGCCAGCAGAACCGACAGTTTGAACACTGAAGCTTTCTTT. The encoded protein is CASRTDSLNTEAFF.

The rearrangement uses TRBV7-8 and TRBJ2-7, with a possible D match to TRBD1 (6 bases). The CDR3 has 15 amino acids. Germline CDR1 SGHVS, CDR2 FQNEAQ. V was trimmed by 5 bases and J by 0 bases, leaving 14 bases between them. The chain's CDR3 is CASSPHQGPSYEQYF. Written as DNA, the CDR3 is TGTGCCAGCAGCCCCCACCAGGGGCCCTCCTACGAGCAGTACTTC.

V usage is TRBV10-3 and J usage is TRBJ2-1; 14 bases align to TRBD2. The CDR3 extends over 16 amino acids. Germline lookup yields CDR1 ENHRY and CDR2 SYGVKD. With V trimmed by 8 bases and J by 0 bases, 3 bases remained unmatched. This CDR3 is CAIRGTSGSSYNEQFF. In nucleotides, the CDR3 is TGTGCCATCCGGGGGACTAGCGGGAGCTCCTACAATGAGCAGTTCTTC.

The rearrangement joins TRBV24-1 to TRBJ1-2; tentatively, D is TRBD1 (5 bases). Germline V gene data show CDR1 as KGHDR and CDR2 as SFDVKD. V lost 4 bases and J lost 6, with 11 bases in between. The CDR3 is made up of 13 amino acids. The CDR3 DNA sequence: TGTGCCACCAGTGACTATGGGACGGATGGCTACACCTTC. This encodes CATSDYGTDGYTF.

A few counts support this clone. CDR3 protein: CATSVGGDTGELFF. The CDR3 DNA reads TGTGCCACCAGTGTAGGAGGGGACACCGGGGAGCTGTTTTTT. The V and J genes are TRBV24-1 and TRBJ2-2, with a tentative D call TRBD2 (6 bases). Trimming cost V 5 bases and J 3 bases, with 9 bases left between them. This CDR3 contains 14 residues. Germline CDR1 and CDR2: KGHDR and SFDVKD.

The V and J genes are TRBV9 and TRBJ2-1; maybe TRBD1 (6 bases). The CDR3 runs to 14 residues. Germline CDR1 reads SGDLS; CDR2 reads YYNGEE. V gave up 3 bases and J gave up 7 bases, with 14 bases separating them. CDR3 sequence (DNA): TGTGCCAGCAGCGCACGGACAGCCTCTAATGAGCAGTTCTTC. It yields the protein CASSARTASNEQFF.

The CDR3 bases are TGTGCCAGCAGCCAAGGACAGGGCGGGGAGACCCAGTACTTC. This gives the protein CASSQGQGGETQYF. The genes are TRBV4-2 and TRBJ2-5, with 7 bases lining up with TRBD1. The germline gives CDR1 LGHNA, CDR2 YNFKEQ. V gave up 1 base and J gave up 5 bases; unmatched junction bases: 4. The CDR3 sequence is 14 residues long.

The rearrangement joins TRBV19 to TRBJ1-2; D might be TRBD1 (6 bases). The V and J ends lost 2 bases and 4 bases respectively, with 17 bases between them. The CDR3 is made up of 16 amino acids. Germline values: CDR1 LNHDA, CDR2 SQIVND (reference sequence). CDR3 region: CASSIQSRTVTYGYTF. In nucleotides, the CDR3 is TGTGCCAGTAGTATACAAAGTAGGACAGTCACCTATGGCTACACCTTC. Filled out from reference TRBV19 and TRBJ1-2, the complete variable domain reads DGGITQSPKYLFRKEGQNVTLSCEQNLNHDAMYWYRQDPGQGLRLIYYSQIVNDFQKGDIAEGYSVSREKKESFPLTVTSAQKNPTAFYLCASSIQSRTVTYGYTFGSGTRLTVV.

The CDR3 nucleotides read TGTGCCAGCAGCTCCCCGGGACGGGTCTACAATGAGCAGTTCTTC. Residues: CASSSPGRVYNEQFF. The V and J genes are TRBV7-2 and TRBJ2-1, with D perhaps TRBD1 or TRBD2 (5 bases each). V gave up 4 bases and J gave up 3 bases, with 13 bases separating them. The CDR3 covers 15 residues. Germline V gives CDR1 SGHTA, CDR2 FQGNSA.

The J gene is TRBJ2-7, the V gene TRBV19; D ambiguous. This CDR3 spans 13 amino acids. Germline V CDR1 and CDR2: LNHDA, SQIVND (reference sequence). Trimming stripped 5 bases from V and 0 bases from J, with 8 bases between. Here the CDR3 reads CASSPAFSYEQYF. Written as DNA, the CDR3 is TGTGCCAGTAGTCCCGCTTTCTCCTACGAGCAGTACTTC. Based on the CDR3 plus reference TRBV19 and TRBJ2-7, the full variable domain is DGGITQSPKYLFRKEGQNVTLSCEQNLNHDAMYWYRQDPGQGLRLIYYSQIVNDFQKGDIAEGYSVSREKKESFPLTVTSAQKNPTAFYLCASSPAFSYEQYFGPGTRLTVT.

The gene calls are TRBV28 and TRBJ2-6, with D perhaps matching TRBD1 (5 bases). V was trimmed by 3 bases and J by 1 base, leaving 10 bases between them. The CDR3 consists of 16 residues. Germline assignment: CDR1 MDHEN and CDR2 SYDVKM. Here the CDR3 DNA reads TGTGCCAGCAGTTTCGCCAGGGCGTCTGGGGCCAACGTCCTGACTTTC. The encoded protein is CASSFARASGANVLTF.

CDR3 DNA sequence: TGTGCCAGTAGTAGGAACAGGGGGACAGATACGCAGTATTTT. Translating gives CASSRNRGTDTQYF. V gene TRBV19 combines with J gene TRBJ2-3; 8 bases are a match to TRBD1. The CDR3 runs 14 residues. From germline, CDR1 is LNHDA and CDR2 SQIVND (reference sequence). Trimming at V came to 4 bases and at J to 3 bases, leaving 3 bases not matched to a gene.

V usage is TRBV6-5 and J usage is TRBJ1-5; TRBD1 matches 9 bases. V was clipped by 6 bases and J by 7 bases; unmatched bases: 10. Germline V CDR1 and CDR2: MNHEY, SVGAGI. The CDR3 spans 15 residues. CDR3 bases: TGTGCCAGCAGCCTCCGGGGACAGGGAATCCAGCCCCAGCATTTT. Translated: CASSLRGQGIQPQHF.

V is TRBV11-3 and J is TRBJ2-2; D uncertain. This CDR3 is 14 amino acids long. Trimming pared 3 bases from V and 8 bases from J, leaving 13 bases between. Germline CDR1 SGHNT, CDR2 YENEEA. The CDR3 bases are TGTGCCAGCAGCTTGACGCCATTATCAGGGGAGCTGTTTTTT. It translates to CASSLTPLSGELFF.

The V call is TRBV4-3, the J call TRBJ1-2, with D hard to call. Germline V CDR1 and CDR2: LGHNA, YSLEER. The V gene lost 4 bases and the J gene lost 8 bases, with 14 bases spanning the gap. The CDR3 is made up of 13 amino acids. The CDR3 sequence is CASSPSYQAGYTF. DNA for the CDR3: TGCGCCAGCAGCCCAAGCTACCAGGCCGGCTACACCTTC.

The J gene is TRBJ2-2, the V gene TRBV7-3; 9 nucleotides match TRBD2. Germline loops: CDR1 SGHTA, CDR2 FQGTGA. The CDR3 runs to 18 residues. The ends lost 4 bases at V and 1 base at J; junction bases unmatched: 10. The CDR3 protein is CASSSTPLAGQNTGELFF. For the CDR3, the DNA is TGTGCCAGCAGCTCCACCCCTCTAGCGGGACAGAACACCGGGGAGCTGTTTTTT.

CDR3 nucleotide sequence: TGTGCCAGTAAGAAGGGATTACAAGAGACCCAGTACTTC. Amino acids: CASKKGLQETQYF. The chain recombines TRBV19 with TRBJ2-5, with D unresolved. There are 13 residues in the CDR3. Germline-derived CDR1 and CDR2 are LNHDA and SQIVND (reference sequence). The V end lost 7 bases, the J end lost 2 bases, and 11 bases lay between the germline ends.